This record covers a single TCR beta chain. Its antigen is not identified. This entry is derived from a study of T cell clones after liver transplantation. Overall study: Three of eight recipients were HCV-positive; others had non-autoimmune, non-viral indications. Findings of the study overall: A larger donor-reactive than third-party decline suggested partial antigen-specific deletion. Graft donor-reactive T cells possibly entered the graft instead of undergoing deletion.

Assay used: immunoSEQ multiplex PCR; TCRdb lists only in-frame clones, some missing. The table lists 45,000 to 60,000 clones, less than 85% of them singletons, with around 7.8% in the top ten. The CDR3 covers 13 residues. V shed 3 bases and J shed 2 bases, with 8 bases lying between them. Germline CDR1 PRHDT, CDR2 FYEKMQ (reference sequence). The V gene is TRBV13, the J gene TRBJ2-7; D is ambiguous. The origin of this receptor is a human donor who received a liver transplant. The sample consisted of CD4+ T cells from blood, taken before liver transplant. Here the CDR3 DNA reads TGTGCCAGCAGCTTGGTCGGAGCCTACGAGCAGTACTTC. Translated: CASSLVGAYEQYF.